What follows are 10 T cell receptor beta chains derived from one specimen sequenced in a study of CD8+ T cells in alopecia areata. Once RNA had been extracted, it was reverse transcribed into cDNA to act as the sequencing template. The method was immunoSEQ multiplex PCR; TCRdb's version includes in-frame clones alone and lacks a portion of them. The table shows about 19,000 clones, with about 70% occurring only once. Sampling of alopecia areata patients yielded lesional scalp punch biopsies as well as peripheral blood. The specimen was skin, collected at week 0. Receptors were obtained from a human donor with alopecia areata.

J is TRBJ2-1 and V is TRBV18; perhaps TRBD1 as D (6 bases). Per the germline V gene, CDR1 is KGHSH and CDR2 is LQKENI. Trimming took 4 bases from V and 3 from J, leaving 19 bases between them. The CDR3 totals 17 residues. The CDR3 coding sequence is TGTGCCAGCTCACAACGGACAGTAAGAGGATACTACAATGAGCAGTTCTTC. It specifies CASSQRTVRGYYNEQFF.

The V and J genes are TRBV4-3 and TRBJ2-6; D not resolved. The CDR3 has 17 residues. Deletions cut 4 bases from V and 2 bases from J, with 15 bases between. Germline V gives CDR1 LGHNA, CDR2 YSLEER. CDR3 sequence reads: CASSLGGGLPGANVLTF. Here the CDR3 DNA reads TGCGCCAGCAGCCTGGGCGGTGGCTTACCTGGGGCCAACGTCCTGACTTTC.

The V gene is TRBV11-3, the J gene TRBJ2-1, with 8 bases aligning to TRBD1. V gave up 3 bases and J gave up 6 bases; unmatched junction bases: 1. The germline CDR1 and CDR2 sequences are SGHNT and YENEEA. CDR3 size: 13 residues. The CDR3, as DNA: TGTGCCAGCAGCTTCGGACAGGGCAATGAGCAGTTCTTC. As protein: CASSFGQGNEQFF.

This clone is a singleton in its sample. The chain employs TRBV9 and TRBJ2-1; TRBD1 matches 7 bases. Trimming cost V 4 bases and J 7 bases; bases outside gene matches: 14. Germline loops: CDR1 SGDLS, CDR2 YYNGEE. The CDR3 covers 16 residues. CDR3 in DNA: TGTGCCAGCAGCTCCGTAGACAGGACAGGAACTAATGAGCAGTTCTTC. This encodes CASSSVDRTGTNEQFF. Drawing the rest from reference TRBV9 and TRBJ2-1, the complete variable domain is DSGVTQTPKHLITATGQRVTLRCSPRSGDLSVYWYQQSLDQGLQFLIQYYNGEERAKGNILERFSAQQFPDLHSELNLSSLELGDSALYFCASSSVDRTGTNEQFFGPGTRLTVL.

This CDR3 reads CASSNPRGDGPRTYNEQFF. DNA of the CDR3: TGTGCCAGTAGTAACCCCCGCGGGGACGGGCCTCGAACATACAATGAGCAGTTCTTC. The rearrangement uses TRBV19 and TRBJ2-1; D is perhaps TRBD2 (6 bases). Germline V gene lookup returns CDR1 LNHDA and CDR2 SQIVND (reference sequence). Trimming pared 4 bases from V and 4 bases from J, leaving 26 bases between. The CDR3 is 19 residues long.

The rearrangement links TRBV5-8 to TRBJ1-2; possible D gene TRBD1, 5 bases. The CDR3 is 15 amino acids. The V and J ends lost 0 bases and 5 bases respectively, with 14 bases between them. Germline CDR1 is SGHTS and CDR2 is YDEGEE. Written as DNA, the CDR3 is TGTGCCAGCAGCTTGGCCAGTTTGGGGACTTATGGCTACACCTTC. Protein product: CASSLASLGTYGYTF.

The gene calls are TRBV6-1 and TRBJ2-5; D unclear. This CDR3 is built from 14 residues. The germline gives CDR1 MNHNS, CDR2 SASEGT. The V end lost 5 bases, the J end lost 7 bases, and 17 bases lay between the germline ends. The CDR3 DNA is TGTGCCAGCAGTAAACCGGGCGAAGGCGTGACCCAGTACTTC. Translating gives CASSKPGEGVTQYF.

The rearrangement links TRBV18 to TRBJ1-5; 10 bases map to TRBD1. CDR3 size: 16 residues. With V trimmed by 3 bases and J by 4 bases, 6 bases remained unmatched. CDR1 KGHSH and CDR2 LQKENI come from the germline V gene. CDR3 bases: TGTGCCAGCTCACCCGAAGTGGGACAGGGGAATCAGCCCCAGCATTTT. Translating gives CASSPEVGQGNQPQHF.

The genes are TRBV4-1 and TRBJ2-1; D is possibly TRBD2 (7 bases). Germline V lookup: CDR1 MGHRA, CDR2 YSYEKL. The CDR3 runs to 14 residues. Trimming took off 8 bases at V and 8 bases at J, with 19 bases between the two ends. CDR3 sequence reads: CASGTPGGADEQFF. The CDR3 coding sequence is TGCGCCAGCGGAACCCCGGGGGGCGCGGATGAGCAGTTCTTC.

The chain joins TRBV18 to TRBJ2-7; 7 positions match TRBD1. The CDR3 consists of 15 residues. CDR1 and CDR2 from the germline V gene are KGHSH and LQKENI. The junction had 12 bases not matched to a gene; V was cut back by 4 bases and J by 6 bases. The CDR3 DNA is TGTGCCAGCTCACGCATAAGACAGGGTGATGGCGAGCAGTACTTC. As protein: CASSRIRQGDGEQYF.